The 9 T cell receptor beta chains reported below all come from one sample, sequenced in a study of a mutant IDH1 vaccine in newly diagnosed glioma. Here immunoSEQ multiplex PCR was the method, and the copy in TCRdb shows in-frame clones only, minus some. The sample lists 35,000 to 40,000 clones, roughly 81% occurring once. The antigens these receptors bind are not known. Time point defined: week 23, last vaccination. Every vaccination contained 300 ug of the mutant IDH1 20-mer peptide and was paired with topical imiquimod. The sample consisted of PBMCs, taken from a glioma patient whose treatment included an IDH1 peptide vaccine. The source is a middle-aged man with glioma.

The gene calls are TRBV7-2 and TRBJ2-6; no firm D call. The germline CDR1 and CDR2 sequences are SGHTA and FQGNSA. V lost 3 bases, J lost 4 bases, and 10 bases lay in between. The CDR3 contains 15 residues. CDR3 DNA sequence: TGTGCCAGCAGCTTCTTGAGGTCGGGGGCCAACGTCCTGACTTTC. Translated, it gives CASSFLRSGANVLTF.

V is TRBV27 and J is TRBJ2-7, with D maybe TRBD2 (7 bases). The CDR3 has 16 residues. Per the germline V gene, CDR1 is MNHEY and CDR2 is SMNVEV (reference sequence). V lost 6 bases, J lost 4 bases, and 22 bases lay in between. The CDR3 region is CASSPDGGGGRYEQYF. DNA for the CDR3: TGTGCCAGCAGCCCTGATGGGGGCGGGGGCCGATACGAGCAGTACTTC.

Comments on this clone: One junction end disagrees with the germline gene, perhaps due to a read error. The chain joins TRBV5-6 to TRBJ2-7; 8 positions match TRBD1. The germline CDR1 and CDR2 sequences are SGHDT and YYEEEE. The CDR3 extends over 12 amino acids. The CDR3 loop is CASSQQDRELIF. The CDR3 bases are TGTGCCAGCAGCCAACAGGACAGGGAATTGATATTC.

The chain employs TRBV12-5 and TRBJ1-5; no clear D gene. This CDR3 is built from 13 residues. The germline V and J ends were trimmed by 6 bases and 3 bases, with 9 bases remaining between them. Looked up from germline, CDR1 is LGHNT and CDR2 is FRNRAP. CDR3 sequence reads: CASGPALNQPQHF. The CDR3 nucleotides are TGTGCTAGTGGCCCCGCTCTCAATCAGCCCCAGCATTTT.

The chain joins TRBV5-6 to TRBJ2-3; 14 bases match TRBD2. V dropped 4 bases and J dropped 3; count of bases not matched to a gene: 4. This CDR3 has 16 amino acids. Germline V gene data show CDR1 as SGHDT and CDR2 as YYEEEE. The CDR3 spells CASSSGTSGGTDTQYF. In nucleotides, the CDR3 is TGTGCCAGCAGCAGCGGGACTAGCGGGGGAACAGATACGCAGTATTTT. The variable domain in full, completed from reference TRBV5-6 and TRBJ2-3, reads DAGVTQSPTHLIKTRGQQVTLRCSPKSGHDTVSWYQQALGQGPQFIFQYYEEEERQRGNFPDRFSGHQFPNYSSELNVNALLLGDSALYLCASSSGTSGGTDTQYFGPGTRLTVL.

This chain connects TRBV28 to TRBJ2-2; 7 nucleotides align to TRBD2. This CDR3 comprises 17 residues. V lost 4 bases, J lost 6 bases, and 14 bases stayed unmatched. Per the germline V gene, CDR1 is MDHEN and CDR2 is SYDVKM. The CDR3 DNA follows: TGTGCCAGCAGTTCTTTAGTCCCTAGCGGAGTGCCCGGGGAGCTGTTTTTT. It specifies CASSSLVPSGVPGELFF.

The chain employs TRBV6-1 and TRBJ2-7; D call uncertain. This CDR3 has 12 amino acids. CDR1 is MNHNS, CDR2 SASEGT, per germline. The ends were cut back, 0 bases at V and 2 bases at J, with 2 bases in the middle. The CDR3 DNA is TGTGCCAGCAGTGAAGCACCCTACGAGCAGTACTTC. It translates to CASSEAPYEQYF.

V usage is TRBV19 and J usage is TRBJ1-5, with D unclear. The V and J ends lost 7 bases and 0 bases respectively, with 13 bases between them. This CDR3 region has 15 residues. Germline V lookup: CDR1 LNHDA, CDR2 SQIVND (reference sequence). The DNA of the CDR3 is TGTGCCAGTAAGGTTCAGAGGAGTAGCAATCAGCCCCAGCATTTT. It yields the protein CASKVQRSSNQPQHF.

The rearrangement links TRBV9 to TRBJ2-2; D is undetermined. CDR1 is SGDLS and CDR2 is YYNGEE in the germline V gene. The CDR3 consists of 14 residues. V dropped 7 bases and J dropped 0 bases, with 10 bases sitting between them. The CDR3 reads CASGSEANTGELFF. CDR3 coding DNA: TGTGCCAGCGGAAGCGAGGCGAACACCGGGGAGCTGTTTTTT.